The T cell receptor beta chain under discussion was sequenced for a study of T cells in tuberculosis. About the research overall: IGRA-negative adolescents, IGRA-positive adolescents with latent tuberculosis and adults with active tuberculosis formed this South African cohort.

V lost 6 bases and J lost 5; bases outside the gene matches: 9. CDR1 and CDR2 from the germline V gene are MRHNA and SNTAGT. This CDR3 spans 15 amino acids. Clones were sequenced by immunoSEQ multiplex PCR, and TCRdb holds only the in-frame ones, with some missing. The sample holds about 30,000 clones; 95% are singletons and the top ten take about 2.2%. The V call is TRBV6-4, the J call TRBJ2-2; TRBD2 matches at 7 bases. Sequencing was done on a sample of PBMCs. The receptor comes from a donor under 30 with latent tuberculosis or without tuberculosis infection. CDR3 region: CASRAVAGATGELFF. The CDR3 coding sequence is TGTGCCAGCAGAGCGGTGGCGGGAGCAACCGGGGAGCTGTTTTTT.